This T cell receptor (beta chain) appears in the sequencing data of a study of beta chain features in type 1 diabetes. The overall study: In age, gender and cell yields, patients were similar to healthy donors.

Comment on this clone: Its antigen is undetermined.

The sequenced template was cDNA made from the entire isolated RNA. Mean read depth for naive, central memory and regulatory T cell samples was roughly 4 million reads. Only in-frame clones appear in the TCRdb table, and some are missing; sequencing was by immunoSEQ multiplex PCR. The table has 310,000 or so clones, around 10% seen once; the top ten hold more than 0.015%. Cells sorted by CD45RO/CCR7/CD25/CD127/CD95/CD27 comprised CD4+ naive, central memory, regulatory and stem cell-like memory cells. Findings and caveats of the study: Whether TCRB rearrangement is influenced by HLA type was left unresolved in this analysis.

The receptor's source is a woman aged 25 to 39 in good health. The sample comprised naive CD4+ T cells from blood.

The CDR3 loop reads CASTANKHQRSTDTQYF. In DNA form, the CDR3 reads TGTGCCAGCACCGCCAACAAACATCAGAGGAGCACAGATACGCAGTATTTT. The chain combines TRBV7-9 with TRBJ2-3; D is unresolved. V was clipped by 7 bases and J by 0 bases, with 20 bases between them. The germline V gene has CDR1 SEHNR and CDR2 FQNEAQ (reference sequence). CDR3 length: 17 amino acids.